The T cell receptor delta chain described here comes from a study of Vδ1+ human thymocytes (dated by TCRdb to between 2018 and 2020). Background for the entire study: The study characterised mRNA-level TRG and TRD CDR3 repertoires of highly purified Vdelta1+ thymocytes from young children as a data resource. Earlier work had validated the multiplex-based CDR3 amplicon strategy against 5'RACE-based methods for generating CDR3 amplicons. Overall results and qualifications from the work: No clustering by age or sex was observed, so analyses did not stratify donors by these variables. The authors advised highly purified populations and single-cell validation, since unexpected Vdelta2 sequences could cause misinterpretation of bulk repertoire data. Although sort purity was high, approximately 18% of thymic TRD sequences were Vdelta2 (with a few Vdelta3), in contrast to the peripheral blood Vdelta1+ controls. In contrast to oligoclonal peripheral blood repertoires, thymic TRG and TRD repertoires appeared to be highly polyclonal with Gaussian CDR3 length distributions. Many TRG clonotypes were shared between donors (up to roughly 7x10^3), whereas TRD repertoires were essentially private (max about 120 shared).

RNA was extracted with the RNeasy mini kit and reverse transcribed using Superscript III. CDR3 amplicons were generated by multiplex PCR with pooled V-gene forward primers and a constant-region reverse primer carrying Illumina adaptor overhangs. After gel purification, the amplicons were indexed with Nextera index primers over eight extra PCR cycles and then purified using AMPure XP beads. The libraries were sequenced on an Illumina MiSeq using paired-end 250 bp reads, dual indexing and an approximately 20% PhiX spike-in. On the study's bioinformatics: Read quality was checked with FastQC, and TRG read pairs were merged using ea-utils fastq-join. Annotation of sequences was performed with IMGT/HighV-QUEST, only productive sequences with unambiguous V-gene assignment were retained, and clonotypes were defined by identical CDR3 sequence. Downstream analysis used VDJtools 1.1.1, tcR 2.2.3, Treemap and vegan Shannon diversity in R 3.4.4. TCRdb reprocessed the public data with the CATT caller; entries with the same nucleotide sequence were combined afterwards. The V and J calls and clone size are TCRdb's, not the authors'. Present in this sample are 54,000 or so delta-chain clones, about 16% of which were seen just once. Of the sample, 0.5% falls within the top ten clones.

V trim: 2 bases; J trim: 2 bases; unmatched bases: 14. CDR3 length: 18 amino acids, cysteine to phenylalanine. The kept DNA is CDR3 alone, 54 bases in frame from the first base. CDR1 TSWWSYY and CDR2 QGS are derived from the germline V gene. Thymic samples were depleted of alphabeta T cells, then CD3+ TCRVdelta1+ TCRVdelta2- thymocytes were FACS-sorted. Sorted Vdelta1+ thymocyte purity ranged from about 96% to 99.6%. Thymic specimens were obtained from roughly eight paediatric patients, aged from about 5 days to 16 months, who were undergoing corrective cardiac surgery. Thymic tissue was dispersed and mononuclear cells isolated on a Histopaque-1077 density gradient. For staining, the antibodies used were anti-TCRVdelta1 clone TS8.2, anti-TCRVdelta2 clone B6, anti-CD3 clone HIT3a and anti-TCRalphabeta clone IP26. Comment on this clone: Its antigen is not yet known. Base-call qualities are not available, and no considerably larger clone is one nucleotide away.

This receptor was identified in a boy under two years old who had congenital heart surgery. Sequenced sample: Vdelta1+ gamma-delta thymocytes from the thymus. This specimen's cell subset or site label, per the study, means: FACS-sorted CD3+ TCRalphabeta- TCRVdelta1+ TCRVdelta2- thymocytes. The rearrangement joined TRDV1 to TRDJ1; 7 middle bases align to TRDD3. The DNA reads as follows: TGTGCTCTTGGGGAAGGGGCCCTAAGGGATACAAGGACCGATAAACTCATCTTT. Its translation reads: CALGEGALRDTRTDKLIF.